This TCR beta chain comes out of a study of vaccination and CD4 T cells after COVID-19. Across the study: Each control was exposed to a CEFX pool, an HIV-1 Nef pool, or no peptide at all.

Germline V gene lookup returns CDR1 DFQATT and CDR2 SNEGSKA (reference sequence). The CDR3 loop spans 13 amino acids. Sample treatment: roughly 11-day PBMC culture with coronavirus spike peptide pools or control peptides (ViraFEST assay). A few million PBMCs per well were cultured with roughly 9.2 IU/ml IL-2 and about 10 ug/ml peptide pools. This clonotype appeared a few times. Its antigen is as yet unknown. With the Oncomine TCR Beta short-read assay, DNA from cultured CD4+ T cells was sequenced. TCRdb reprocessed the PCR reads with MiXCR, giving one entry per CDR3 protein. Of about 25,000 distinct CDR3 sequences in the sample, 45% to 50% were seen once.

Sequencing was carried out using CD4+ T cells from blood, cultured in vitro. This chain links TRBV20-1 with TRBJ2-7, with 13 bases lining up with TRBD2. This receptor was taken from a human donor who had recovered from COVID-19. The CDR3 sequence is CSPTSGGVSEQYF. For the CDR3, the DNA is TGCAGCCCAACTAGCGGGGGGGTCTCGGAGCAGTACTTC.